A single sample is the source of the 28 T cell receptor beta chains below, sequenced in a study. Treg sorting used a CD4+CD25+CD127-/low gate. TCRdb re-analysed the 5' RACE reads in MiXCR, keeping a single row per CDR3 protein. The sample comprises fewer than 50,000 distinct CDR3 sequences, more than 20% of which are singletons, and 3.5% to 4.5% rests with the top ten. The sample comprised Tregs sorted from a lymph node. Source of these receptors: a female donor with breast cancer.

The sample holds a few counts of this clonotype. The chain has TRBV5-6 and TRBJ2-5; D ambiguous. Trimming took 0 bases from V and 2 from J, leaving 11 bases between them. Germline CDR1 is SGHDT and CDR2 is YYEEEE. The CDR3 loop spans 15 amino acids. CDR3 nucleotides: TGTGCCAGCAGCTTGGCGGTGACTGTTCAAGAGACCCAGTACTTC. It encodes CASSLAVTVQETQYF.

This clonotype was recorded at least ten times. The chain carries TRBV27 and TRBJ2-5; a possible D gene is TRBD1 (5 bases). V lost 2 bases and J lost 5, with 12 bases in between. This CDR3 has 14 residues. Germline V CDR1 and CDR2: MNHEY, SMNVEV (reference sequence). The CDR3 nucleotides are TGTGCCAGCAGTTTAATCGCAGGGTGGGAGACCCAGTACTTC. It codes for CASSLIAGWETQYF.

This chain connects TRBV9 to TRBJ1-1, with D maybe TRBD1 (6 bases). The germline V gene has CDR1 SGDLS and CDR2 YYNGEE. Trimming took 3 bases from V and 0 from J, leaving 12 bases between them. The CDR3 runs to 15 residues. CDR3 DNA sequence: TGTGCCAGCAGCGCGAGGGGGGGATTGAACACTGAAGCTTTCTTT. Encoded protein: CASSARGGLNTEAFF.

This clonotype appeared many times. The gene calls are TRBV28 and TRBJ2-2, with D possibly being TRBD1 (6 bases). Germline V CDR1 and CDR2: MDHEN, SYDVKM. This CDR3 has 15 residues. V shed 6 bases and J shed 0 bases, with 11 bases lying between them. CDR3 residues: CASRPGHPNTGELFF. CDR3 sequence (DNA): TGTGCCAGCAGGCCGGGACATCCGAACACCGGGGAGCTGTTTTTT.

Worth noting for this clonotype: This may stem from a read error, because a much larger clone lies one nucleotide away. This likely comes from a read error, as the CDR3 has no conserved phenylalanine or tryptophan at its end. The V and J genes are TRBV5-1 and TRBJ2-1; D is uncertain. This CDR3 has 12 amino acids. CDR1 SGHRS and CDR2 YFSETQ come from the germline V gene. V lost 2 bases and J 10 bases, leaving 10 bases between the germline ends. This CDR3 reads CASSFSLREQFS. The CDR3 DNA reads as TGCGCCAGCAGCTTTAGCCTACGAGAGCAGTTCTCC.

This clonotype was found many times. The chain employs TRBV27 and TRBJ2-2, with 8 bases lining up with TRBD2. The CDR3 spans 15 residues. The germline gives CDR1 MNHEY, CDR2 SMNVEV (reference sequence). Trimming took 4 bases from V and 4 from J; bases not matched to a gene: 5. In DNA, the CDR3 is TGTGCCAGCAGTTGGACTAGCTCGGGCACCGGGGAGCTGTTTTTT. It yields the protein CASSWTSSGTGELFF.

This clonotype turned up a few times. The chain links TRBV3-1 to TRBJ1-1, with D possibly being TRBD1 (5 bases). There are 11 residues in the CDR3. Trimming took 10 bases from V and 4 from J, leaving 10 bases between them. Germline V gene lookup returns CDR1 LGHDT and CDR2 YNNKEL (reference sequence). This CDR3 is CATFGGTEAFF. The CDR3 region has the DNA TGTGCCACGTTTGGGGGCACTGAAGCTTTCTTT.

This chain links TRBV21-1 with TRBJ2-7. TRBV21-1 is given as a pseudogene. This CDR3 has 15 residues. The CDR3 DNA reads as TGTGCCAGCAGCAAAGACCTTAGGCAGCCCTACGAGCAGTACTTC. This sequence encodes CASSKDLRQPYEQYF.

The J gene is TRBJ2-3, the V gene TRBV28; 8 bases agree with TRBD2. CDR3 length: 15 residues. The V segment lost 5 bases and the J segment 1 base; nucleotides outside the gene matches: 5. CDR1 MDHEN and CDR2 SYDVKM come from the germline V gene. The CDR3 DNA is TGTGCCAGCAGTCTTCGGGGGGGAGGCACAGATACGCAGTATTTT. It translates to CASSLRGGGTDTQYF.

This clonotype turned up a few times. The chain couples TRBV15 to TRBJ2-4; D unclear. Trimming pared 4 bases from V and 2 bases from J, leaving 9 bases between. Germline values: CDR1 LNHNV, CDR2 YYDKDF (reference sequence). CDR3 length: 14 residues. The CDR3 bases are TGTGCCACCAGCAAGGGAAAGACCAAAAACATTCAGTACTTC. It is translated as CATSKGKTKNIQYF. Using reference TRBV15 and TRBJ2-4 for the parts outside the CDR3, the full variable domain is DAMVIQNPRYQVTQFGKPVTLSCSQTLNHNVMYWYQQKSSQAPKLLFHYYDKDFNNEADTPDNFQSRRPNTSFCFLDIRSPGLGDTAMYLCATSKGKTKNIQYFGAGTRLSVL.

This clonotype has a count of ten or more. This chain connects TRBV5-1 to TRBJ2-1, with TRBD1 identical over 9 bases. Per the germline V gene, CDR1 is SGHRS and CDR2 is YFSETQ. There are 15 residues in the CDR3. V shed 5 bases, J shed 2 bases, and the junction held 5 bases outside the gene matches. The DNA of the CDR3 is TGCGCCAGCAGACCGACAGGGGGGACCTACAATGAGCAGTTCTTC. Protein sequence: CASRPTGGTYNEQFF.

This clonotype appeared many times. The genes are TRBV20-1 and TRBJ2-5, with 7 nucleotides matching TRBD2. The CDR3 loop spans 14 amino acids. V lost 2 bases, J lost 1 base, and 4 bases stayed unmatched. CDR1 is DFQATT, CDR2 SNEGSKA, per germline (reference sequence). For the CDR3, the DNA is TGCAGTGCTAGAACTAGCGAGATCCAAGAGACCCAGTACTTC. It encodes CSARTSEIQETQYF.

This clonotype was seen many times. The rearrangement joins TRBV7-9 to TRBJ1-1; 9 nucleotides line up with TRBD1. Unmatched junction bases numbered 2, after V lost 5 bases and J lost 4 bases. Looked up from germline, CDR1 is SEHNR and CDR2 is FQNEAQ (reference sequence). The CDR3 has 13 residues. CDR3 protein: CASSLDRGTEAFF. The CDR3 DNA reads TGTGCCAGCAGCCTGGACAGGGGCACTGAAGCTTTCTTT.

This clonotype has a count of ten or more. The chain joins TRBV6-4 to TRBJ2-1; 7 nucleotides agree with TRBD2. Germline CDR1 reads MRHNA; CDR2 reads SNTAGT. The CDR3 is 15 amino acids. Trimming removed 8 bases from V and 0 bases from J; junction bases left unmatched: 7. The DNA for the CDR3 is TGTGCCAGCGGGAGGGATGGGAGCTCCTACAATGAGCAGTTCTTC. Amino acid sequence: CASGRDGSSYNEQFF.

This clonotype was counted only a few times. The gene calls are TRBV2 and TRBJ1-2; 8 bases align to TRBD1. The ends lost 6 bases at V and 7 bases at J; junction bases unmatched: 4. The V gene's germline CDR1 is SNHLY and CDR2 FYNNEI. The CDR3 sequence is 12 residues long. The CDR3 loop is CASSGQGGGYTF. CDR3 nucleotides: TGTGCCAGCAGCGGACAGGGTGGTGGCTACACCTTC.

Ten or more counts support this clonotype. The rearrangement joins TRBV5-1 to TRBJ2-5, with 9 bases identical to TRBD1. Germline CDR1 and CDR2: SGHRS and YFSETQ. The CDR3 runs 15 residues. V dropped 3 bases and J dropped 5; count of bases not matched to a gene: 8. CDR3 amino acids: CASSSEGQGGETQYF. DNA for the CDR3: TGCGCCAGCAGCTCCGAGGGACAGGGCGGGGAGACCCAGTACTTC.

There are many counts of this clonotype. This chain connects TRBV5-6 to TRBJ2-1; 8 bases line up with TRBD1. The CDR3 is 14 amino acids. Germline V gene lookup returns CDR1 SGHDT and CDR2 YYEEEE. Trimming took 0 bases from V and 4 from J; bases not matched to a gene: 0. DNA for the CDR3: TGTGCCAGCAGCTTGGGACAGGGGTACAATGAGCAGTTCTTC. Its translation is CASSLGQGYNEQFF.

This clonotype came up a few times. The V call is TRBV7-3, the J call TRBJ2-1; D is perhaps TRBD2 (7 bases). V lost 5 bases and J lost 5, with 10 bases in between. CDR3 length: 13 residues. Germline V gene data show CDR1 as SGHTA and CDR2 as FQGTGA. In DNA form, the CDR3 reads TGTGCCAGCAGCGGGGGGGACAACAATGAGCAGTTCTTC. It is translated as CASSGGDNNEQFF.

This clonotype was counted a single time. The CDR3 loop is CASADAGGARSTEAFF. The CDR3, as DNA: TGTGCCAGCGCAGATGCCGGGGGCGCCCGGAGCACTGAAGCTTTCTTT. The V gene is TRBV6-5, the J gene TRBJ1-1; possible D gene TRBD1, 6 bases. The CDR3 contains 16 residues. The germline V gene has CDR1 MNHEY and CDR2 SVGAGI. The V gene lost 8 bases and the J gene lost 4 bases, with 23 bases spanning the gap.

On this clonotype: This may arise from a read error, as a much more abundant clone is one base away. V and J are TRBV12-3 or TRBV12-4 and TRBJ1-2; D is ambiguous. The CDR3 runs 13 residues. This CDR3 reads CASSQRPNYGHTF. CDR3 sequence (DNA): TGTGCCAGCAGTCAAAGACCTAACTATGGCCACACCTTC.

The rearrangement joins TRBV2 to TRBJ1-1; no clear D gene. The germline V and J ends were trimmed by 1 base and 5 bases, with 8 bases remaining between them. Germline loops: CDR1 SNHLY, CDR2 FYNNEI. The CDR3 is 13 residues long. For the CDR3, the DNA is TGTGCCAGCAGTGAAGGGGGAGGGACTGAAGCTTTCTTT. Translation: CASSEGGGTEAFF.

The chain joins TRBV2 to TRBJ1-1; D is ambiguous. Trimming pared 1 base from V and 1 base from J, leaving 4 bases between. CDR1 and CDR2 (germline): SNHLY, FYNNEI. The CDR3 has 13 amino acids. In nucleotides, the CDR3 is TGTGCCAGCAGTGAAGGGGAGAACACTGAAGCTTTCTTT. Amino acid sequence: CASSEGENTEAFF.

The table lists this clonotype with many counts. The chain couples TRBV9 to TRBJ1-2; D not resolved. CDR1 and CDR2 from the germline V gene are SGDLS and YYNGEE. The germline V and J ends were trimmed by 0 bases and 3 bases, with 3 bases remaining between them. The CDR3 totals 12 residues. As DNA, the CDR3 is TGTGCCAGCAGCGTAGGCGACTATGGCTACACCTTC. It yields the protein CASSVGDYGYTF. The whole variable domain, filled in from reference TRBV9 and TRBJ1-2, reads DSGVTQTPKHLITATGQRVTLRCSPRSGDLSVYWYQQSLDQGLQFLIQYYNGEERAKGNILERFSAQQFPDLHSELNLSSLELGDSALYFCASSVGDYGYTFGSGTRLTVV.

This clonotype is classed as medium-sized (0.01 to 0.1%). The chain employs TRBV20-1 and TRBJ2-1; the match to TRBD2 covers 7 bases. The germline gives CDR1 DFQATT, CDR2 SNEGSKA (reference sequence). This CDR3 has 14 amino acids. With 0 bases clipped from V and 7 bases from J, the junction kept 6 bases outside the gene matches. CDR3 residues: CSARDSGRHNEQFF. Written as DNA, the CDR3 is TGCAGTGCTAGAGATTCCGGGAGGCATAATGAGCAGTTCTTC.

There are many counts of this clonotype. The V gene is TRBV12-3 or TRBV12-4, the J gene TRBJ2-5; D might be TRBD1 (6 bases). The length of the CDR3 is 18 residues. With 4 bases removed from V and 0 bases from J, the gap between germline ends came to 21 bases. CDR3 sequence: CASSSGWGPSSHQETQYF. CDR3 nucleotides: TGTGCCAGCAGTTCAGGGTGGGGGCCATCTTCCCACCAAGAGACCCAGTACTTC.

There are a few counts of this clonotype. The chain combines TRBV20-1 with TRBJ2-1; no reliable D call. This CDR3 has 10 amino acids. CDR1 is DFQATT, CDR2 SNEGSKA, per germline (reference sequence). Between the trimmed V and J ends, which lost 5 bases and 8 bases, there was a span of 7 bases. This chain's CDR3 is CSAASYEQFF. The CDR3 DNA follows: TGCAGTGCTGCGAGCTATGAGCAGTTCTTC.

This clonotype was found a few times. The CDR3 region has the DNA TGTGCCAGCAGCGCGGGGTGGGGACAGGGAAAATGGGAGCAGTACTTC. It specifies CASSAGWGQGKWEQYF. The J gene is TRBJ2-7, the V gene TRBV9; TRBD1 aligns across 9 bases. The CDR3 covers 16 residues. From germline, CDR1 is SGDLS and CDR2 YYNGEE. Losses at the gene ends were 3 bases for V and 7 bases for J; bases not matched to a gene: 14.

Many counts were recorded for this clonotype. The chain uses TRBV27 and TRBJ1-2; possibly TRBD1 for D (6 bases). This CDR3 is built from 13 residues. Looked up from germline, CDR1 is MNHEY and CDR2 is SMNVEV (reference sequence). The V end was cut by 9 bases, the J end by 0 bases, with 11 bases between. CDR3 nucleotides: TGTGCCAGTACGGACAGCCCTAACTATGGCTACACCTTC. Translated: CASTDSPNYGYTF.